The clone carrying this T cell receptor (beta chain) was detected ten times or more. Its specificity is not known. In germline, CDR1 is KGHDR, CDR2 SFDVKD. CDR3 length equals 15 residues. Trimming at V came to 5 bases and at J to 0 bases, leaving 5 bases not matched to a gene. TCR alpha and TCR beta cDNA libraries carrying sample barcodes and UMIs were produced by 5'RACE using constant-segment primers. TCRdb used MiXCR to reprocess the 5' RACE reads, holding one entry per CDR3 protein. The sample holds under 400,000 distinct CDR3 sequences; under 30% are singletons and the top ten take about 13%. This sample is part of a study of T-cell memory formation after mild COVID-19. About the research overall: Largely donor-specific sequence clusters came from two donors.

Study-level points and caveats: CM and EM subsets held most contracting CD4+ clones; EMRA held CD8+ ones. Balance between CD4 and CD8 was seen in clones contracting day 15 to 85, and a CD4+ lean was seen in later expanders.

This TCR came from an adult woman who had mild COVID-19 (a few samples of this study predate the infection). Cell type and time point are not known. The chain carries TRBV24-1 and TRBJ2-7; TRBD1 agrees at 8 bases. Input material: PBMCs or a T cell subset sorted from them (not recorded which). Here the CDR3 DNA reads TGTGCCACCAGTGCAGGGGGCTCCTTCTCCTACGAGCAGTACTTC. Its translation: CATSAGGSFSYEQYF.